The 29 T cell receptor beta chains presented below share a single source sample, sequenced in a study of human T cells and chemical hapten exposure (TCRdb year 2021). Receptor amplification or capture employed RACE. Sequencing took place on a NextSeq 500. TCRdb trimmed the raw reads at Q25, called clones with MiXCR and kept productive beta chains. A single entry per CDR3 protein holds the most common genes and DNA from its merged rows. This sample lists some 350,000 distinct CDR3 sequences; around 7% were detected once. 8.4% of the sample goes to the ten largest clones. The time point label on this specimen signifies: patch test 1, 2 weeks after DPC sensitization. In the paper's terms, the treatment or condition label means: therapeutic diphenylcyclopropenone sensitization with weekly scalp DPC. The sample in question was whole blood, obtained in connection with sensitization to the hapten diphenylcyclopropenone (DPC). The receptors derive from a woman in her late teens or twenties with alopecia areata. Some clones in this sample may be carry-over from other donors' samples.

The chain carries TRBV27 and TRBJ2-3, with 7 nucleotides matching TRBD2. Per germline, CDR1 MNHEY and CDR2 SMNVEV (reference sequence). There are 16 residues in the CDR3. V dropped 3 bases and J dropped 0; count of bases not matched to a gene: 6. The CDR3 loop reads CASSFSSGVSTDTQYF. CDR3 DNA sequence: TGTGCCAGCAGTTTCTCCAGCGGGGTAAGCACAGATACGCAGTATTTT.

The J gene is TRBJ2-7, the V gene TRBV10-3, with 10 bases aligning to TRBD2. Germline V gene sequence: CDR1 ENHRY, CDR2 SYGVKD. The CDR3 extends over 16 amino acids. With V trimmed by 3 bases and J by 6 bases, 11 bases remained unmatched. The CDR3 DNA reads TGTGCCATCAGTGATTTAGCGGGAGGTCGTACTGGCGAGCAGTACTTC. Translation: CAISDLAGGRTGEQYF.

The chain has TRBV14 and TRBJ2-7, with D hard to call. The CDR3 runs 15 residues. V gave up 2 bases and J gave up 1 base, with 12 bases separating them. Germline CDR1 reads SGHDN; CDR2 reads FVKESK. CDR3 sequence: CASSQNMKTSYEQYF. Written as DNA, the CDR3 is TGTGCCAGCAGCCAAAATATGAAAACTTCCTACGAGCAGTACTTC.

This clonotype was seen at least ten times. The chain links TRBV5-1 to TRBJ2-2; 10 nucleotides match TRBD1. Germline V gene lookup returns CDR1 SGHRS and CDR2 YFSETQ. The CDR3 is made up of 13 amino acids. Trimming at V came to 7 bases and at J to 7 bases, leaving 4 bases not matched to a gene. CDR3 region: CASPGTGDGELFF. Written as DNA, the CDR3 is TGCGCCAGCCCCGGGACAGGGGACGGGGAGCTGTTTTTT.

This clonotype was recorded many times. The chain links TRBV13 to TRBJ2-3; TRBD1 or TRBD2 may be the D gene (5 bases each). This CDR3 is 17 amino acids long. The V gene's germline CDR1 is PRHDT and CDR2 FYEKMQ (reference sequence). V was trimmed by 3 bases and J by 2 bases, leaving 18 bases between them. CDR3: CASSFSPEGTLTDTQYF. The CDR3 nucleotides read TGTGCCAGCAGCTTTTCTCCCGAGGGGACCCTCACAGATACGCAGTATTTT.

This clonotype was found many times. J is TRBJ2-3 and V is TRBV5-1; D may be TRBD1 (7 bases). Trimming pared 7 bases from V and 1 base from J, leaving 19 bases between. Germline V gives CDR1 SGHRS, CDR2 YFSETQ. The CDR3 has 16 residues. CDR3 loop: CASRGGGASRTDTQYF. CDR3 in DNA: TGCGCCAGCCGAGGAGGGGGCGCCTCCCGCACAGATACGCAGTATTTT. Combining the CDR3 with reference TRBV5-1 and TRBJ2-3 gives the whole variable domain KAGVTQTPRYLIKTRGQQVTLSCSPISGHRSVSWYQQTPGQGLQFLFEYFSETQRNKGNFPGRFSGRQFSNSRSEMNVSTLELGDSALYLCASRGGGASRTDTQYFGPGTRLTVL.

This clonotype was counted only a few times. The chain employs TRBV5-4 and TRBJ2-2; possible D gene TRBD2, 5 bases. The CDR3 runs 15 residues. Trimming shortened V by 3 bases and J by 8 bases, and 17 bases separated the two germline ends. Germline lookup yields CDR1 SGHNT and CDR2 YYREEE (reference sequence). The CDR3 loop is CASSSYDGRGGELFF. The CDR3 bases are TGTGCCAGCAGCTCCTATGACGGACGGGGTGGGGAGCTGTTTTTT.

This clonotype has only a few counts. The V and J genes are TRBV6-5 and TRBJ1-2; no clear D gene. From germline, CDR1 is MNHEY and CDR2 SVGAGI. The CDR3 loop spans 14 amino acids. V dropped 6 bases and J dropped 4 bases, with 15 bases sitting between them. As DNA, the CDR3 is TGTGCCAGCAGGGAGGACGGCTCGTCCTATGGCTACACCTTC. It codes for CASREDGSSYGYTF.

The table lists this clonotype with many counts. This sequence joins TRBV29-1 and TRBJ1-2; the D gene is possibly TRBD1 (6 bases). V was cut by 3 bases and J by 8 bases, with 16 bases left in between. The CDR3 has 13 amino acids. Germline CDR1 and CDR2: SQVTM and ANQGSEA. The CDR3 is CSVDPLGGWGYTF. The CDR3 region has the DNA TGCAGCGTTGATCCCCTAGGGGGTTGGGGCTACACCTTC.

This clonotype was seen only a few times. V is TRBV6-6 and J is TRBJ1-3, with D hard to call. The CDR3 spans 16 residues. V was cut by 2 bases and J by 0 bases, with 11 bases left in between. Germline values: CDR1 MNHNY, CDR2 SVGAGI (reference sequence). As DNA, the CDR3 is TGTGCCAGCAGTTACCCCCCTAGGATCTCTGGAAACACCATATATTTT. Amino acids: CASSYPPRISGNTIYF.

This clonotype was counted a few times. J is TRBJ2-4 and V is TRBV7-3, with 12 bases that match TRBD2. The V gene's germline CDR1 is SGHTA and CDR2 FQGTGA. There are 18 residues in the CDR3. V shed 5 bases and J 1 base; nucleotides not matched to a gene: 9. The CDR3 here is CASSPTNGTSGAKNIQYF. In nucleotides, the CDR3 is TGTGCCAGCAGCCCCACTAACGGGACTAGCGGGGCCAAAAACATTCAGTACTTC.

This clonotype was counted at least ten times. DNA of the CDR3: TGTGCCAGCAGAAAGGACAACCTTGAAGCTTTCTTT. Translated, it gives CASRKDNLEAFF. The chain has TRBV7-9 and TRBJ1-1, with a possible D match to TRBD1 (5 bases). V was clipped by 6 bases and J by 7 bases, with 12 bases between them. CDR3 length equals 12 residues. CDR1 is SEHNR, CDR2 FQNEAQ, per germline (reference sequence).

In this sample, this clonotype turned up many times. The CDR3 sequence: CASSLRQEETQYF. For the CDR3, the DNA is TGTGCCAGCTCGCTCAGACAAGAAGAGACCCAGTACTTC. The chain joins TRBV18 to TRBJ2-5; D is ambiguous. Between the trimmed V and J ends, which lost 6 bases and 3 bases, there was a span of 11 bases. From germline, CDR1 is KGHSH and CDR2 LQKENI. The CDR3 runs 13 residues.

This clonotype was recorded at least ten times. The rearrangement uses TRBV5-4 and TRBJ2-5; possibly TRBD2 for D (5 bases). With 0 bases removed from V and 5 bases from J, the gap between germline ends came to 11 bases. CDR3 size: 14 residues. In germline, CDR1 is SGHNT, CDR2 YYREEE (reference sequence). The DNA for the CDR3 is TGTGCCAGCAGCTTGGGAGGGTATGGTGAGACCCAGTACTTC. As protein: CASSLGGYGETQYF.

In its sample, this clonotype was seen many times. The gene calls are TRBV6-1 and TRBJ2-7; no clear D. Germline-derived CDR1 and CDR2 are MNHNS and SASEGT. With 2 bases removed from V and 2 bases from J, the gap between germline ends came to 10 bases. CDR3 length: 14 amino acids. This CDR3 reads CASSEHAGPYEQYF. CDR3 sequence (DNA): TGTGCCAGCAGTGAACACGCAGGCCCCTACGAGCAGTACTTC.

This clonotype was counted many times. This chain links TRBV6-1 with TRBJ2-3, with TRBD1 matching over 9 bases. The CDR3 runs 18 residues. The germline gives CDR1 MNHNS, CDR2 SASEGT. V dropped 4 bases and J dropped 2; count of bases not matched to a gene: 13. This chain's CDR3 is CASSGGTGKGPDTDTQYF. In DNA form, the CDR3 reads TGTGCCAGCAGTGGCGGGACAGGGAAGGGCCCGGACACAGATACGCAGTATTTT.

This clonotype was observed a handful of times. V usage is TRBV20-1 and J usage is TRBJ1-4, with 9 positions matching TRBD1. The junction had 12 bases not matched to a gene; V was cut back by 6 bases and J by 7 bases. The CDR3 runs 15 residues. Germline CDR1 reads DFQATT; CDR2 reads SNEGSKA (reference sequence). The CDR3 loop is CSAPQTGGLSEKLFF. CDR3 sequence (DNA): TGCAGTGCACCCCAAACAGGGGGCTTGAGTGAAAAACTGTTTTTT.

The rearrangement uses TRBV5-4 and TRBJ2-2; TRBD2 is a possible D gene (5 bases). Looked up from germline, CDR1 is SGHNT and CDR2 is YYREEE (reference sequence). CDR3 length: 17 amino acids. V lost 0 bases, J lost 0 bases, and 12 bases lay in between. CDR3 bases: TGTGCCAGCAGCTTGGCGGGGATACTATCGAACACCGGGGAGCTGTTTTTT. Amino acids: CASSLAGILSNTGELFF. Looking up the rest from reference TRBV5-4 and TRBJ2-2 gives the full variable domain: ETGVTQSPTHLIKTRGQQVTLRCSSQSGHNTVSWYQQALGQGPQFIFQYYREEENGRGNFPPRFSGLQFPNYSSELNVNALELDDSALYLCASSLAGILSNTGELFFGEGSRLTVL.

At least ten counts were recorded for this clonotype. This chain uses TRBV3-1 with TRBJ2-1; TRBD1 is a possible D gene (6 bases). The length of the CDR3 is 13 residues. Trimming removed 2 bases from V and 9 bases from J, with 11 bases in between. CDR1 is LGHDT and CDR2 is YNNKEL in the germline V gene (reference sequence). CDR3 coding DNA: TGTGCCAGCAGCCAAAACCTAGGGGGTGAGCAGTTCTTC. Translating gives CASSQNLGGEQFF.

This clonotype came up many times. This rearrangement joins TRBV10-3 to TRBJ2-1; TRBD2 aligns across 8 bases. V was clipped by 11 bases and J by 7 bases; unmatched bases: 7. This CDR3 contains 12 residues. Germline V CDR1 and CDR2: ENHRY, SYGVKD. CDR3 bases: TGTGCCTCCTCGGGGGGGGATAATGAGCAGTTCTTC. It is translated as CASSGGDNEQFF.

This clonotype was counted many times. The chain combines TRBV6-5 with TRBJ2-7; D is unresolved. The CDR3 runs to 13 residues. Deletions cut 0 bases from V and 6 bases from J, with 9 bases between. Per the germline V gene, CDR1 is MNHEY and CDR2 is SVGAGI. This CDR3 is CASSYSGPPEQYF. Here the CDR3 DNA reads TGTGCCAGCAGTTACTCCGGCCCACCCGAGCAGTACTTC.

This clonotype was counted only a few times. The chain joins TRBV15 to TRBJ1-2, with a weak D call TRBD1 (6 bases). V lost 3 bases to trimming and J lost 4 bases, with 15 bases between them. CDR1 LNHNV and CDR2 YYDKDF come from the germline V gene (reference sequence). The CDR3 covers 15 residues. The CDR3, as DNA: TGTGCCACCAGCAGGACAGGTCCCAGCTCCTATGGCTACACCTTC. This translates into CATSRTGPSSYGYTF.

This clonotype has just a few counts. The chain combines TRBV5-1 with TRBJ1-3; no reliable D call. The CDR3 has 16 residues. Trimming shortened V by 1 base and J by 0 bases, and 11 bases separated the two germline ends. In germline, CDR1 is SGHRS, CDR2 YFSETQ. DNA of the CDR3: TGCGCCAGCAGCTTGCTCACGGCAAACTCTGGAAACACCATATATTTT. It encodes CASSLLTANSGNTIYF.

The gene calls are TRBV2 and TRBJ1-5; no reliable D call. This CDR3 spans 13 amino acids. Germline-derived CDR1 and CDR2 are SNHLY and FYNNEI. Trimming pared 4 bases from V and 9 bases from J, leaving 13 bases between. Written as DNA, the CDR3 is TGTGCCAGCAGTGCCTCTGCGGAGTGGCCCCAGCATTTT. It specifies CASSASAEWPQHF.

This clonotype has only a few counts. The chain links TRBV5-1 to TRBJ1-2; possibly TRBD1 for D (5 bases). This CDR3 has 15 amino acids. CDR1 and CDR2 from the germline V gene are SGHRS and YFSETQ. Trimming took off 4 bases at V and 4 bases at J, with 17 bases between the two ends. CDR3 residues: CASSLGTEATYGYTF. In DNA form, the CDR3 reads TGCGCCAGCAGCCTTGGGACGGAGGCGACCTATGGCTACACCTTC.

This clonotype has a handful of counts. The V call is TRBV18, the J call TRBJ1-2, with D uncertain. V was cut by 5 bases and J by 7 bases, with 17 bases left in between. This CDR3 has 14 amino acids. Germline V CDR1 and CDR2: KGHSH, LQKENI. CDR3 nucleotide sequence: TGTGCCAGCTCAACGGATCTCCAGGAAGGTGGCTACACCTTC. It encodes CASSTDLQEGGYTF.

This clonotype was seen a few times. CDR3 residues: CASSEEQRSEKLFF. The CDR3 nucleotides are TGTGCCAGCAGTGAGGAACAGAGGAGTGAAAAACTGTTTTTT. J is TRBJ1-4 and V is TRBV2, with D uncertain. The CDR3 consists of 14 residues. The ends were cut back, 3 bases at V and 7 bases at J, with 12 bases in the middle. The germline V gene has CDR1 SNHLY and CDR2 FYNNEI.

V usage is TRBV10-3 and J usage is TRBJ2-3; the match to TRBD2 covers 8 bases. Germline CDR1 and CDR2: ENHRY and SYGVKD. The CDR3 length is 15 residues. The V segment lost 1 base and the J segment 4 bases; nucleotides outside the gene matches: 4. The CDR3 is CAISEWRGAADTQYF. CDR3 DNA sequence: TGTGCCATCAGTGAGTGGCGGGGGGCCGCAGATACGCAGTATTTT.

The V call is TRBV12-3 or TRBV12-4, the J call TRBJ1-2, with 9 bases fitting TRBD1. The CDR3 length is 16 residues. The junction had 10 bases not matched to a gene; V was cut back by 6 bases and J by 2 bases. This chain's CDR3 is CASSPDRGSPNYGYTF. Here the CDR3 DNA reads TGTGCCAGCAGCCCCGACAGGGGGAGTCCGAACTATGGCTACACCTTC.